This T cell receptor (beta chain) was captured by sequencing in a study of beta chain features in type 1 diabetes. The entirety of the isolated RNA underwent reverse transcription, so expressed TCRB transcripts were sequenced. Sequencing was performed with immunoSEQ multiplex PCR; in TCRdb, only in-frame clones are kept and a portion is missing. The sample consists of a few hundred thousand clones, over 8.5% of them appearing once. CDR1 SEHNR and CDR2 FQNEAQ come from the germline V gene (reference sequence). The trim removed 6 bases at V and 3 bases at J, leaving 9 bases unmatched. The CDR3 extends over 17 amino acids. Concerning this clone itself: What it binds is unknown.

The study's findings and limits: A moderate, significant TCRB CDR3 shortening appeared in type 1 diabetes across four CD4+ subsets. The naive, central memory and Treg TCRB repertoires showed an apparent similarity that was greater among patients than among healthy donors. It was not settled here whether HLA type affects TCRB rearrangement.

The V call is TRBV7-9, the J call TRBJ2-1; 12 positions agree with TRBD2. Source material: central memory CD4+ T cells from blood. This receptor was taken from a man aged 30 to 39 with type 1 diabetes. Written as DNA, the CDR3 is TGTGCCAGCAGGGCTAGACTAGCGGGAGATAACTACAATGAGCAGTTCTTC. This encodes CASRARLAGDNYNEQFF.